The next 23 T cell receptor beta chains were all read from a single sample in a study of blood T cells in healthy people across ages. Next came a second PCR, run for about 6 to 12 cycles, which used a sample-barcoded 5' primer along with a J-beta primer mix. TCRdb re-called the 5' RACE reads through MiXCR, storing one row per CDR3 protein. The repertoire includes about 1 million distinct CDR3 sequences, roughly 24% of them detected once, and about 0.72% sits in the top ten. The same sample was also used in a study of T cells of mothers and their children.

Material: blood. These TCRs come from a girl between 2 and 10 years old in good health.

The J gene is TRBJ2-1, the V gene TRBV18; 7 nucleotides match TRBD2. Germline trimming cut 0 bases from V and 4 bases from J; bases unmatched to any gene: 6. The CDR3 totals 16 residues. CDR1 and CDR2 (germline): KGHSH, LQKENI. CDR3 region: CASSPPGTIAYNEQFF. The CDR3 bases are TGTGCCAGCTCACCACCGGGGACTATAGCTTACAATGAGCAGTTCTTC.

This clonotype was picked up a small number of times. CDR3 bases: TGCGCCAGCAAGAAAGGGACTAGCGGGCCGGAGACCCAGTACTTC. The encoded protein is CASKKGTSGPETQYF. The rearrangement joins TRBV10-2 to TRBJ2-5; 12 nucleotides match TRBD2. V dropped 7 bases and J dropped 5; count of bases not matched to a gene: 8. Germline V gives CDR1 WSHSY, CDR2 SAAADI. The CDR3 runs 15 residues.

About this clonotype: A junction boundary mismatches the germline segment, possibly from a read error. This chain joins TRBV20-1 and TRBJ1-1; the D is unclear. The CDR3 length is 16 residues. Germline CDR1 is DFQATT and CDR2 is SNEGSKA (reference sequence). In nucleotides, the CDR3 is TGCAGCGCTAGAGATTGGAGAGCGGGATTGACCATTGAAGCTTTCTTT. This encodes CSARDWRAGLTIEAFF.

The chain employs TRBV7-2 and TRBJ2-2, with unresolved D. The germline gives CDR1 SGHTA, CDR2 FQGNSA. CDR3 length: 13 residues. V was shortened by 4 bases and J by 4 bases, with 7 bases between the two germline ends. The CDR3 reads CASSWRLTGELFF. CDR3 sequence (DNA): TGTGCCAGCAGCTGGCGGCTCACCGGGGAGCTGTTTTTT.

CDR3 DNA sequence: TGTGCCAGCAGCCTAGGACTAGCGGAACTCACAGATACGCAGTATTTT. Translated: CASSLGLAELTDTQYF. The chain couples TRBV5-5 to TRBJ2-3; TRBD2 matches at 10 bases. This CDR3 contains 16 residues. Germline-derived CDR1 and CDR2 are SGHKS and YYEKEE (reference sequence). J gave up 2 bases and V 4 bases, and 7 bases lay outside the gene matches.

Comment on this clonotype: A read error may account for a junction end that differs from germline. The chain joins TRBV7-2 to TRBJ1-1, with D unresolved. Germline values: CDR1 SGHTA, CDR2 FQGNSA. There are 14 residues in the CDR3. The CDR3 bases are TGTGCCAGCAGCCCAAGTCCGGGGAACACTGAAGCTCTCTTT. As protein: CASSPSPGNTEALF. Based on the CDR3 plus reference TRBV7-2 and TRBJ1-1, the full variable domain is GAGVSQSPSNKVTEKGKDVELRCDPISGHTALYWYRQSLGQGLEFLIYFQGNSAPDKSGLPSDRFSAERTGGSVSTLTIQRTQQEDSAVYLCASSPSPGNTEALFGQGTRLTVV.

This chain connects TRBV10-3 to TRBJ2-7; 11 bases are shared with TRBD2. Germline CDR1 reads ENHRY; CDR2 reads SYGVKD. CDR3 length: 15 residues. V trimming: 8 bases; J trimming: 0 bases; junction bases outside the gene matches: 6. The CDR3 region is CAISLTSGSSYEQYF. CDR3 DNA sequence: TGTGCCATCTCCCTAACTAGCGGGAGCTCCTACGAGCAGTACTTC.

The rearrangement uses TRBV29-1 and TRBJ2-7; TRBD1 might be the D (5 bases). CDR3 length: 10 residues. CDR1 is SQVTM and CDR2 is ANQGSEA in the germline V gene. The CDR3 region has the DNA TGCAGAGCAGGGAAGAACGAGCAGTACTTC. It translates to CRAGKNEQYF.

This clonotype was found a few times. The chain uses TRBV5-1 and TRBJ1-5; TRBD1 agrees at 8 bases. CDR3 length: 15 residues. CDR1 SGHRS and CDR2 YFSETQ come from the germline V gene. Losses at the gene ends were 4 bases for V and 7 bases for J; bases not matched to a gene: 10. CDR3 in amino acids: CASSPMTGARQPQHF. Written as DNA, the CDR3 is TGCGCCAGCAGCCCTATGACAGGGGCTCGGCAGCCCCAGCATTTT.

This clonotype was observed a single time. This chain connects TRBV24-1 to TRBJ2-5; 8 bases match TRBD2. With 4 bases clipped from V and 5 bases from J, the junction kept 8 bases outside the gene matches. CDR3 size: 15 residues. The germline gives CDR1 KGHDR, CDR2 SFDVKD. The CDR3 spells CATSDRGGLTETQYF. CDR3 in DNA: TGTGCCACCAGTGACCGGGGGGGCCTTACCGAGACCCAGTACTTC.

The chain joins TRBV4-1 to TRBJ1-4; the match to TRBD1 covers 7 bases. Unmatched junction bases numbered 4, after V lost 4 bases and J lost 2 bases. Germline CDR1 is MGHRA and CDR2 is YSYEKL. The CDR3 totals 15 residues. The CDR3 sequence is CASSRPGQTNEKLFF. The CDR3 region has the DNA TGCGCCAGCAGCCGACCGGGACAGACTAATGAAAAACTGTTTTTT.

The chain is built from TRBV4-1 and TRBJ1-2; 9 nucleotides line up with TRBD1. Unmatched junction bases numbered 11, after V lost 0 bases and J lost 6 bases. Germline V gene data show CDR1 as MGHRA and CDR2 as YSYEKL. This CDR3 has 17 amino acids. The CDR3 protein is CASSQEQGASFLDGYTF. CDR3 sequence (DNA): TGCGCCAGCAGCCAAGAACAGGGGGCGAGTTTTTTAGATGGCTACACCTTC.

The chain uses TRBV5-1 and TRBJ2-5; weak D call: TRBD1 (7 bases). V was pared by 4 bases and J by 1 base, with 23 bases between. The CDR3 consists of 18 residues. Germline CDR1 and CDR2: SGHRS and YFSETQ. The CDR3 region is CASSLTTGRRGAQETQYF. The CDR3 DNA is TGCGCCAGCAGCCTGACGACAGGGAGGCGAGGTGCCCAAGAGACCCAGTACTTC.

The chain links TRBV10-3 to TRBJ2-6, with unresolved D. Germline lookup yields CDR1 ENHRY and CDR2 SYGVKD. CDR3 length: 15 amino acids. Deletions cut 3 bases from V and 1 base from J, with 7 bases between. CDR3 protein: CAISETDSGANVLTF. The CDR3 DNA reads as TGTGCCATCAGTGAAACAGATTCTGGGGCCAACGTCCTGACTTTC.

In this sample, this clonotype turned up a few times. V usage is TRBV28 and J usage is TRBJ2-5; D may be TRBD1 (6 bases). V lost 5 bases and J lost 3, with 22 bases in between. Germline CDR1 reads MDHEN; CDR2 reads SYDVKM. The CDR3 is made up of 17 amino acids. The CDR3 DNA is TGTGCCAGCAGTCGCCAGGGGATGACGGATTTTAAAGAGACCCAGTACTTC. Amino acid sequence: CASSRQGMTDFKETQYF. The entire variable domain, with the rest obtained from reference TRBV28 and TRBJ2-5, is as follows: DVKVTQSSRYLVKRTGEKVFLECVQDMDHENMFWYRQDPGLGLRLIYFSYDVKMKEKGDIPEGYSVSREKKERFSLILESASTNQTSMYLCASSRQGMTDFKETQYFGPGTRLLVL.

The J gene is TRBJ2-3, the V gene TRBV4-2; a possible D gene is TRBD1 (6 bases). CDR1 is LGHNA, CDR2 YNFKEQ, per germline. The CDR3 has 15 amino acids. V lost 2 bases, J lost 0 bases, and 9 bases lay in between. CDR3 nucleotides: TGTGCCAGCAGCCAACAGGGGACCAGCACAGATACGCAGTATTTT. Translated, it gives CASSQQGTSTDTQYF.

In its sample, this clonotype was seen many times. This chain links TRBV29-1 with TRBJ2-1; D ambiguous. The length of the CDR3 is 11 residues. Germline V gene sequence: CDR1 SQVTM, CDR2 ANQGSEA. Trimming left V 3 bases short and J 6 bases short, with 6 bases between. CDR3 sequence: CSVDKFNEQFF. Here the CDR3 DNA reads TGCAGCGTTGACAAGTTCAATGAGCAGTTCTTC.

V gene TRBV7-2 combines with J gene TRBJ2-3; 12 bases are shared with TRBD2. CDR1 is SGHTA, CDR2 FQGNSA, per germline. The CDR3 is 17 amino acids. V lost 5 bases and J lost 3; bases outside the gene matches: 9. In DNA, the CDR3 is TGTGCCAGCAGCACCCAGATAGGACTAGCGGGGACAGATACGCAGTATTTT. It codes for CASSTQIGLAGTDTQYF.

The chain carries TRBV29-1 and TRBJ1-1, with 7 bases matching TRBD1. The CDR3 has 15 residues. V gave up 5 bases and J gave up 1 base; unmatched junction bases: 10. CDR1 is SQVTM, CDR2 ANQGSEA, per germline. The CDR3 protein is CSVPRGLAENTEAFF. CDR3 sequence (DNA): TGCAGCGTTCCGAGGGGGCTGGCAGAGAACACTGAAGCTTTCTTT.

This clonotype has a handful of counts. This chain links TRBV7-9 with TRBJ2-1; 13 nucleotides match TRBD2. The CDR3 contains 19 residues. V dropped 2 bases and J dropped 3; count of bases not matched to a gene: 10. Germline CDR1 and CDR2: SEHNR and FQNEAQ (reference sequence). For the CDR3, the DNA is TGTGCCAGCAGCTTAACTCCCGGGACTAGCGGGAACCTCTACAATGAGCAGTTCTTC. Translated: CASSLTPGTSGNLYNEQFF.

This clonotype showed up just a few times. The chain is built from TRBV7-3 and TRBJ2-5; D gene unclear. Germline CDR1 and CDR2: SGHTA and FQGTGA. This CDR3 comprises 13 residues. Between the trimmed V and J ends, which lost 1 base and 4 bases, there was a span of 7 bases. As DNA, the CDR3 is TGTGCCAGCAGCTTAATTGCAGTAGAGACCCAGTACTTC. Its translation is CASSLIAVETQYF.

The DNA of the CDR3 is TGTGCCAGCGAACCGGGGGGCGCTGGGGCCAACGTCCTGACTTTC. Translation gives CASEPGGAGANVLTF. J is TRBJ2-6 and V is TRBV7-9, with D possibly being TRBD2 (7 bases). There are 15 residues in the CDR3. V lost 8 bases, J lost 2 bases, and 13 bases lay in between. The germline CDR1 and CDR2 sequences are SEHNR and FQNEAQ (reference sequence).

The gene calls are TRBV9 and TRBJ1-5; no firm D call. The CDR3 extends over 14 amino acids. Germline lookup yields CDR1 SGDLS and CDR2 YYNGEE. V shed 0 bases and J shed 9 bases, with 13 bases lying between them. The CDR3 here is CASSVDLGQSPQHF. The DNA of the CDR3 is TGTGCCAGCAGCGTAGATCTCGGGCAGTCGCCCCAGCATTTT.